This is a list of T cell receptor beta chains from one sample in a study of T cells in Graves' hyperthyroidism and ophthalmopathy. TCRdb re-called the multiplex PCR reads through MiXCR, storing one row per CDR3 protein. The sample lists roughly 380,000 distinct CDR3 sequences; approximately 13% were seen once. Sequencing was carried out using blood. Receptors originate from a man aged 25-40 years with Graves' hyperthyroidism that later progressed to Graves' ophthalmopathy. Both conserved end residues are part of each CDR3. Fields, in order: D gene, V gene, clone size, J gene, CDR3 DNA, CDR3 protein. D genes are given only for firm matches. Not every row has a clone size; where given, it reads once, few, many or a size class.

>TRBD1|TRBV6-5|-|TRBJ1-2
TGTGCCAGCAGTTACACCCAAAAGGACAGGCTCTATGGCTACACCTTC
CASSYTQKDRLYGYTF
>-|TRBV19|few|TRBJ2-7
TGTGCCAGCAGACCCGGGGTAGGCGAGCAGTACTTC
CASRPGVGEQYF
>-|TRBV11-2|many|TRBJ2-7
TGTGCCAGCAGCCCCCCGGGGCCGTTGGGCGAGCAGTACTTC
CASSPPGPLGEQYF
>TRBD1|TRBV28|many|TRBJ2-7
TGTGCCAGCAGTCAGGGACAGGGAAACTACGAGCAGTACTTC
CASSQGQGNYEQYF
>-|TRBV19|-|TRBJ2-6
TGTGCCAGTAGTATACCGGGGGGCGCTGGGGCCAACGTCCTGACTTTC
CASSIPGGAGANVLTF
>-|TRBV12-5|few|TRBJ1-1
TGTGCTAGTGAAGAGGGTGGACGAACTGAAGCTTTCTTT
CASEEGGRTEAFF
>-|TRBV6-2/TRBV6-3|many|TRBJ2-3
TGTGCCAGCACGGCCAAACCCACAGATACGCAGTATTTT
CASTAKPTDTQYF
>-|TRBV30|-|TRBJ1-2
TGTGCCCAAGGCCTGAGTCGTGTCTCCTTC
CAQGLSRVSF
>-|TRBV7-8|many|TRBJ1-5
TGTGCCAGCAGCCCGCGGGAGGGGCGGACTAATCAGCCCCAGCATTTT
CASSPREGRTNQPQHF
>-|TRBV6-6|many|TRBJ2-3
TGTGCCAGCAGTTACTCGACCCCCCAGCGCTGGGGCACAGATACGCAGTATTTT
CASSYSTPQRWGTDTQYF
>-|TRBV24-1|many|TRBJ1-1
TGTGCCACCAGTGATCCTGGAAGAGCCGAAGCTTTCTTT
CATSDPGRAEAFF
>TRBD1|TRBV5-5|many|TRBJ2-7
TGTGCCAGCATGGACAGGGCTAGCTACGAGCAGTACTTC
CASMDRASYEQYF
>-|TRBV11-2|many|TRBJ1-6
TGTGCCAGCAGCCCCGGGGGGGCAGGTTCACCCCTCCACTTT
CASSPGGAGSPLHF
>TRBD1|TRBV2|once|TRBJ2-3
TGTGCCAGCAGGCCGGGACAGGGGACAGATACGCAGTATTTT
CASRPGQGTDTQYF
>TRBD2|TRBV20-1|few|TRBJ2-5
TGCAGTGCTAGAGCGGCGGGGGAGGAGACCCAGTACTTC
CSARAAGEETQYF
>-|TRBV25-1|-|TRBJ2-1
TGTGCCAGCATAGAGTATCCGGGCGGCGAGCAGTTCTTC
CASIEYPGGEQFF
>TRBD2|TRBV28|many|TRBJ2-3
TGTGCCAGCAGTAGCGGGGGGGCAGATACGCAGTATTTT
CASSSGGADTQYF
>-|TRBV18|-|TRBJ1-3
TGTGCCAGCTCACCTCCCCGAAGGGTGGACACCATATATTTT
CASSPPRRVDTIYF
>-|TRBV7-3|many|TRBJ2-1
TGTGCCAGCAGCTTAAACACCAACAATGAGCAGTTCTTC
CASSLNTNNEQFF
>-|TRBV12-3/TRBV12-4|many|TRBJ1-2
TGTGCCAGCAGTTTAGCGCGCGTCAACTATGGCTACACCTTC
CASSLARVNYGYTF
>-|TRBV7-6|-|TRBJ2-2
TGTGCCAGCAGCCCACACTTCACCGGGGAGCTGTTTTTT
CASSPHFTGELFF
>-|TRBV20-1|many|TRBJ2-1
TGCAGTTCGGACGGATACAATGAGCAGTTCTTC
CSSDGYNEQFF
>-|TRBV9|few|TRBJ2-7
TGTGCCAGCAGCGTAGGAATTGGGTCCTACGAGCAGTACTTC
CASSVGIGSYEQYF
>-|TRBV19|many|TRBJ1-1
TGTGCCAGTAGTATAAACGTCTTGGGGGCAGCCCCCCGGACTGAAGCTTTCTTT
CASSINVLGAAPRTEAFF
>-|TRBV5-5|few|TRBJ1-5
TGTGCCAGCAGCTTGGCCGTAGGCGATCAGCCCCAGCATTTT
CASSLAVGDQPQHF
>TRBD2|TRBV6-5|-|TRBJ2-3
TGTGCCAGCACTTATCTAGCGGGGGGAAGGACAGATACGCAGTATTTT
CASTYLAGGRTDTQYF
>-|TRBV28|few|TRBJ2-7
TGTGCCAGCACCCCGGGGGTCTCCTACGAGCAGTACTTC
CASTPGVSYEQYF
>-|TRBV5-1|-|TRBJ2-2
TGCGCCAGCAGCTTGCAAACGGTCACCGGGGAGCTGTTTTTT
CASSLQTVTGELFF
>-|TRBV18|-|TRBJ2-7
TGTGCCAGCTCACCGACTGAGGACTCCTACGAGCAGTACTTC
CASSPTEDSYEQYF
>-|TRBV18|many|TRBJ2-2
TGTGCCAGCTCACTAGGCCGAGGGAACACCGGGGAGCTGTTTTTT
CASSLGRGNTGELFF
>-|TRBV28|many|TRBJ1-2
TGTGCCAGCAGTGCCTACAGGGCACGGGGCTACACCTTC
CASSAYRARGYTF
>-|TRBV10-3|few|TRBJ2-5
TGTGCCATCAGTGAGCTCACCAGGGAAGAGACCCAGTACTTC
CAISELTREETQYF
>-|TRBV6-1|many|TRBJ2-2
TGTGCCAGCAACGTAAGGGTTCAATCCGGGGAGCTGTTTTTT
CASNVRVQSGELFF
>TRBD2|TRBV11-3|many|TRBJ2-1
TGTGCCAGCAGCCCGAGGCCGGGGACTAAGCTCACTGAGCAGTTCTTC
CASSPRPGTKLTEQFF
>-|TRBV7-6|-|TRBJ1-1
TGTGCCAGCAGCCCGACGGGGCGAATGAACACTGAAGCTTTCTTT
CASSPTGRMNTEAFF
>TRBD1|TRBV6-2/TRBV6-3|many|TRBJ1-2
TGTGCCAGCAGACTGACAGGGAACACTTATGGCTACACCTTC
CASRLTGNTYGYTF